This is a list of T cell receptor beta chains from one sample in a study of T cells in Graves' hyperthyroidism and ophthalmopathy. From the multiplex PCR reads, TCRdb called clonotypes with MiXCR, one entry per CDR3 protein. This repertoire shows hundreds of thousands of distinct CDR3 sequences, roughly 15% found once; its top ten account for around 13%. The sequenced sample was blood. These receptors originate from a man aged 18 to 35 with Graves' ophthalmopathy. CDR3s include the opening cysteine and the closing phenylalanine or tryptophan. D genes are given only for firm matches. The listing skips clone size in some rows; elsewhere it reads once, few, many or a size class.

d_call	v_call	clone_size	cdr3_length	j_call	cdr3_nt	cdr3_aa
-	TRBV2	-	15	TRBJ1-5	TGTGCCAGCAGTGAAAGGGGGGCACCAAATCAGCCCCAGCATTTT	CASSERGAPNQPQHF
-	TRBV12-5	many	13	TRBJ1-1	TGTGCTAGTGGTTTGCCGGGCCACACTGAAGCTTTCTTT	CASGLPGHTEAFF
-	TRBV12-5	many	15	TRBJ2-5	TGTGCTAGTGGTTCCTCGACGGTGGTTAGAGAGACCCAGTACTTC	CASGSSTVVRETQYF
-	TRBV11-2	-	15	TRBJ2-3	TGTGCCAGCAGTGAAGAGGGTTGGGGCACAGATACGCAGTATTTT	CASSEEGWGTDTQYF
-	TRBV12-3/TRBV12-4	many	14	TRBJ2-7	TGTGCCAGCAGTCTACCGGGACCTTCCTACGAGCAGTACTTC	CASSLPGPSYEQYF
-	TRBV12-3/TRBV12-4	few	14	TRBJ1-1	TGTGCCAGCAGTTCGCCTGGGACGGACTTCTTTGCTTTCTTT	CASSSPGTDFFAFF
-	TRBV3-1	few	15	TRBJ1-6	TGTGCCAGCACCCAACTGGGGGGGCTTAATTCACCCCTCCACTTT	CASTQLGGLNSPLHF
-	TRBV7-2	many	13	TRBJ1-1	TGTGCCAGCAGCTTCAGGAGGTTGACTGAAGCTTTCTTT	CASSFRRLTEAFF
-	TRBV2	many	12	TRBJ2-7	TGTGCCAGGAAGACTAGTCCCTACGAGCAGTACTTC	CARKTSPYEQYF
TRBD1	TRBV5-6	-	12	TRBJ2-5	TGTGCCAGCAGCCTAGACAGGGGCCAGGCGTACTTC	CASSLDRGQAYF